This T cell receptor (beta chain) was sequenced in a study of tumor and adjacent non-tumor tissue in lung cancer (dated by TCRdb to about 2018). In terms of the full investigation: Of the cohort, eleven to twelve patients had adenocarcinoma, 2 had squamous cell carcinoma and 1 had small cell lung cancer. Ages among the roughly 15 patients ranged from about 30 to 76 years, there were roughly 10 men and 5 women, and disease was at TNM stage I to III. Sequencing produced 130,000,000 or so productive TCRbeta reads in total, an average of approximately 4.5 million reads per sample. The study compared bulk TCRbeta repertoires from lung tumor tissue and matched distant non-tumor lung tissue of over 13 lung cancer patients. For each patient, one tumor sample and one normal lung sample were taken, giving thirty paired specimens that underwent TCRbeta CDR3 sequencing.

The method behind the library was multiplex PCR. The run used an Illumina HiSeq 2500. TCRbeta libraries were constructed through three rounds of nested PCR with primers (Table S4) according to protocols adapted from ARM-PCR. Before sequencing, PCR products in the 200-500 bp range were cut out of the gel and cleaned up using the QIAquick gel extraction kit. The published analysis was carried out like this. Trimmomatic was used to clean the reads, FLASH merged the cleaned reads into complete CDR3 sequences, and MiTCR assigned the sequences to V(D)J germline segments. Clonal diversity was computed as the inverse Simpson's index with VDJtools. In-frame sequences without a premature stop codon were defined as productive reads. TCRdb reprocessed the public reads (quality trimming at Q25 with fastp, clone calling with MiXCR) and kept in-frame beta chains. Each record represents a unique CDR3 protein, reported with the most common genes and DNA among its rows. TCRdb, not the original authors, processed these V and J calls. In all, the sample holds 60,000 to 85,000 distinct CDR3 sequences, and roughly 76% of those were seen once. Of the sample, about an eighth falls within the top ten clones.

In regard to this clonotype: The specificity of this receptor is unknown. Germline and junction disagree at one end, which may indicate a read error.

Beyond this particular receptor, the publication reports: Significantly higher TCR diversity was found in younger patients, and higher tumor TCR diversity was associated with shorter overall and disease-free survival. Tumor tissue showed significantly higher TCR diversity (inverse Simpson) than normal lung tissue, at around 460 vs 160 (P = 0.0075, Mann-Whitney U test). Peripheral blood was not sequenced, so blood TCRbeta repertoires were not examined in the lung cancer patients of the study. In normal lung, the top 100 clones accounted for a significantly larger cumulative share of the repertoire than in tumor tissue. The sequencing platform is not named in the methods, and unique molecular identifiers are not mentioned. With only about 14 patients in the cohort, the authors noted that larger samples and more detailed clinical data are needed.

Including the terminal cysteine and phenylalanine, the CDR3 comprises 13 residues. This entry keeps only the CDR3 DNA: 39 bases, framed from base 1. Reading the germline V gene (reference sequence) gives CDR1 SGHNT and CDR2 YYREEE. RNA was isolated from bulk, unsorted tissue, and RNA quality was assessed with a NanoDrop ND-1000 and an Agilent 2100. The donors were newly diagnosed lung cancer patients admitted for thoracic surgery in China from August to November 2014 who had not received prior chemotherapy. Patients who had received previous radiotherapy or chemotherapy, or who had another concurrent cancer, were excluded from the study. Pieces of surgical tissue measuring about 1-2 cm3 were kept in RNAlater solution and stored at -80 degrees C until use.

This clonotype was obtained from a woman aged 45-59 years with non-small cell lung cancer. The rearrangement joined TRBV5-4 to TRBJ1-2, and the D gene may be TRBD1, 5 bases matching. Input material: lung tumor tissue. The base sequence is TGTGCCAGCAGCTACGGACATTACTATGGTTACACCTTC. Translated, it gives CASSYGHYYGYTF.